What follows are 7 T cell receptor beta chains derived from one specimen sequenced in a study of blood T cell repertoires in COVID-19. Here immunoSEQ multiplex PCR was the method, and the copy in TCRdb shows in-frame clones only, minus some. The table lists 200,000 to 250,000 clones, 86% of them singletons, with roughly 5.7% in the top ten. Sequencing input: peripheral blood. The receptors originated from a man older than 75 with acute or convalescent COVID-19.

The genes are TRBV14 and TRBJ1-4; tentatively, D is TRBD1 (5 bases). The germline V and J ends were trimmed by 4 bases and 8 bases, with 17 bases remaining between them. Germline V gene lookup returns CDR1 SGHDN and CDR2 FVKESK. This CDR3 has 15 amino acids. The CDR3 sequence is CASSPLVGAGEKLFF. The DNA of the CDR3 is TGTGCCAGCAGCCCCCTAGTCGGGGCGGGAGAAAAACTGTTTTTT.

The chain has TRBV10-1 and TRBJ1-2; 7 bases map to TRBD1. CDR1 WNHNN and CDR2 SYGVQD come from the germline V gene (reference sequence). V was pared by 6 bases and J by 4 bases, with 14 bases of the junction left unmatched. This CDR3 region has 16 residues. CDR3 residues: CASRKKTGPLSYGYTF. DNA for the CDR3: TGCGCCAGCAGGAAAAAGACAGGGCCCCTTTCCTATGGCTACACCTTC.

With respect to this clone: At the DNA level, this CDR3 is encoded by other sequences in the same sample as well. The DNA for the CDR3 is TGCGCCAGCAGCTTGGCTGCGGGAGCTAGCACAGATACGCAGTATTTT. Its protein is CASSLAAGASTDTQYF. This rearrangement joins TRBV5-1 to TRBJ2-3; TRBD2 matches 7 bases. The CDR3 contains 16 residues. Trimming took 0 bases from V and 0 from J; bases not matched to a gene: 4. Looked up from germline, CDR1 is SGHRS and CDR2 is YFSETQ.

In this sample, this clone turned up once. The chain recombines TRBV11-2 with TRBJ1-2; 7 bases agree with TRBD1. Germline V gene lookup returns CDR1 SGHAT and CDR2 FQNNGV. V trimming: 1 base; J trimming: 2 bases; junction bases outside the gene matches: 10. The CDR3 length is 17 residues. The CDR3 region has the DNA TGTGCCAGCAGCTTAGTCCGGCCGGACAGGAGCAACTATGGCTACACCTTC. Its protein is CASSLVRPDRSNYGYTF.

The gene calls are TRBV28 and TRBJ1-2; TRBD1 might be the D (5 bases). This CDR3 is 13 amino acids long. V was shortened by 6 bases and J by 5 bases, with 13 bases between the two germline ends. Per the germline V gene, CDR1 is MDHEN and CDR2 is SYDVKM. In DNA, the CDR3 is TGTGCCAGCAGGGGGGGGGTTTGGTATGGCTACACCTTC. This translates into CASRGGVWYGYTF.

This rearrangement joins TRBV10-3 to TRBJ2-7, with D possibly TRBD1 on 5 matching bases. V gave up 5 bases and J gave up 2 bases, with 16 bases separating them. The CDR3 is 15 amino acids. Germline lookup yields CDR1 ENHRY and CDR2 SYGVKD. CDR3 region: CAISQGASETYEQYV. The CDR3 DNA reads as TGTGCCATCAGTCAGGGCGCATCCGAGACCTACGAGCAGTACGTC.

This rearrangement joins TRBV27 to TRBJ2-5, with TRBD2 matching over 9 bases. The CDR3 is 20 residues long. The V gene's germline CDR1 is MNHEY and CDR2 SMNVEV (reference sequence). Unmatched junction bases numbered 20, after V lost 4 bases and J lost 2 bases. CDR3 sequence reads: CASSSKFPSGSGSNQETQYF. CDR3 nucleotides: TGTGCCAGCAGTTCAAAATTCCCCTCTGGTAGCGGGAGTAATCAAGAGACCCAGTACTTC.